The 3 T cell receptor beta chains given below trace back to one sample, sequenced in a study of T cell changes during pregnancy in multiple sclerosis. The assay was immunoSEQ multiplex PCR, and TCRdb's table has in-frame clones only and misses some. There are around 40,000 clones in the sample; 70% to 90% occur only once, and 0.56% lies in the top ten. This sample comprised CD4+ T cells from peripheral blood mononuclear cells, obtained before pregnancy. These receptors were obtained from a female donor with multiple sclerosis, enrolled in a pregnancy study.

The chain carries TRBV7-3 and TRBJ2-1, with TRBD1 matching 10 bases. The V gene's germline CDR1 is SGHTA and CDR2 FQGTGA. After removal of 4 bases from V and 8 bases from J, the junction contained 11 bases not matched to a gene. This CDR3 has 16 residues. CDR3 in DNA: TGTGCCAGCAGCTCAACCGGGACAGGGGTTCGTTATGAGCAGTTCTTC. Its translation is CASSSTGTGVRYEQFF.

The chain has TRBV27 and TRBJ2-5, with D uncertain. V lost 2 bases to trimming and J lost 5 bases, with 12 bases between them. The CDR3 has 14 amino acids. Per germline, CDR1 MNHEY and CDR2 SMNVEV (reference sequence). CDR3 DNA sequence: TGTGCCAGCAGTTTAAGGAGATTCCGGGAGACCCAGTACTTC. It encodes CASSLRRFRETQYF.

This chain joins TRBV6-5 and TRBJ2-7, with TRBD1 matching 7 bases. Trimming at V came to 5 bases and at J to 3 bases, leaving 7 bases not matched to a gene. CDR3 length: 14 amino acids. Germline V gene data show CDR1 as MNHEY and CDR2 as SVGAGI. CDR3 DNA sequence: TGTGCCAGCAGTGGGCGGACAGGAGGCTACGAGCAGTACTTC. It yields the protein CASSGRTGGYEQYF.